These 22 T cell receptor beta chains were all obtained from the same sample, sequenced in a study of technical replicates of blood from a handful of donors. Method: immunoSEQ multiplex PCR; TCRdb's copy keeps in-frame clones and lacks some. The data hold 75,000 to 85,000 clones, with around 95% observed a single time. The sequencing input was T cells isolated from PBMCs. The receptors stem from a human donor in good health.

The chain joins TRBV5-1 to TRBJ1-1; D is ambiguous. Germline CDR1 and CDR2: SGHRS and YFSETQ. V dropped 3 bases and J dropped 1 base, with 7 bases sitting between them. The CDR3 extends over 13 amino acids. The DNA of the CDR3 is TGCGCCAGCAGCTGGGAGGAGAACACTGAAGCTTTCTTT. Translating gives CASSWEENTEAFF.

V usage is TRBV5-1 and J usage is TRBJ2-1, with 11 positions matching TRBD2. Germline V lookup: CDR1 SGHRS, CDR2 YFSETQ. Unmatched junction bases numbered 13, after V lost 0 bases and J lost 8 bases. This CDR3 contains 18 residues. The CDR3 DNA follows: TGCGCCAGCAGCTTGGAACCCTCAACTAGCGGGAGCCGCGATGAGCAGTTCTTC. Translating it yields CASSLEPSTSGSRDEQFF.

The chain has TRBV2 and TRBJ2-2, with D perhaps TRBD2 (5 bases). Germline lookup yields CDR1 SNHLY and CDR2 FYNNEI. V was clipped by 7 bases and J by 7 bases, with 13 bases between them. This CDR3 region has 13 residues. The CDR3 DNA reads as TGTGCCAGCAAGAACGGGGATGTCGGGGAGCTGTTTTTT. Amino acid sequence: CASKNGDVGELFF.

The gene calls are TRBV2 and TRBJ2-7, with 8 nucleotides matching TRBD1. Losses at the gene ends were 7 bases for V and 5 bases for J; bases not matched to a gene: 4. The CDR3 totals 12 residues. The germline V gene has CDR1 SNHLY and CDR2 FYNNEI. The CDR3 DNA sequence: TGTGCCAGCACGGACAGGGTAGACGAGCAGTACTTC. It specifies CASTDRVDEQYF.

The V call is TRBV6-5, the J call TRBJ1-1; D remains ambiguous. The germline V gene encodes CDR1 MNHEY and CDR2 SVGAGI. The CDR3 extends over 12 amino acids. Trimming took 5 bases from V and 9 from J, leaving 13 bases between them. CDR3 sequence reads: CASSPRGSKAFF. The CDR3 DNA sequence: TGTGCCAGCAGTCCCCGAGGGTCCAAAGCTTTCTTT.

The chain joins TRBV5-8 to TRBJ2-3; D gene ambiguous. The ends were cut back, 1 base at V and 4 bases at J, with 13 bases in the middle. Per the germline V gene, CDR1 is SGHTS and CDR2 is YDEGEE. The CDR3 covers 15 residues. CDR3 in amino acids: CASSLSGIDADTQYF. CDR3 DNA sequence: TGTGCCAGCAGCTTGTCAGGAATAGACGCAGATACGCAGTATTTT.

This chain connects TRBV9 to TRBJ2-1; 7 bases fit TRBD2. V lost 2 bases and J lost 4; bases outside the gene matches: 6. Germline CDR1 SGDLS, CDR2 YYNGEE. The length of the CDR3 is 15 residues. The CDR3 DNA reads TGTGCCAGCAGCGTTGTAGGGGAGGGGTACAATGAGCAGTTCTTC. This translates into CASSVVGEGYNEQFF. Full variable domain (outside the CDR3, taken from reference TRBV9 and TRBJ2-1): DSGVTQTPKHLITATGQRVTLRCSPRSGDLSVYWYQQSLDQGLQFLIQYYNGEERAKGNILERFSAQQFPDLHSELNLSSLELGDSALYFCASSVVGEGYNEQFFGPGTRLTVL.

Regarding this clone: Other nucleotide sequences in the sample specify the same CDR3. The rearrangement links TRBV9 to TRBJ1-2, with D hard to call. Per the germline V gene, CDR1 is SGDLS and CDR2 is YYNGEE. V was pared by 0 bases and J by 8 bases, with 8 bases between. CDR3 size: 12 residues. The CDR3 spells CASSVAGGGYTF. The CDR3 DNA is TGTGCCAGCAGCGTAGCTGGAGGGGGCTACACCTTC.

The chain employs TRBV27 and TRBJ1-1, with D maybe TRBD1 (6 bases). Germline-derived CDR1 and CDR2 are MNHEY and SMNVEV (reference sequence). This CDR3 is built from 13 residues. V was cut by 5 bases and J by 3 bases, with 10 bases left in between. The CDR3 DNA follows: TGTGCCAGCAGTCGGGAGGGGGACACTGAAGCTTTCTTT. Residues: CASSREGDTEAFF.

The CDR3 loop reads CASSFTSGVNNEQFF. In nucleotides, the CDR3 is TGCGCCAGCAGCTTTACTAGCGGGGTCAACAATGAGCAGTTCTTC. This chain joins TRBV5-1 and TRBJ2-1, with TRBD2 matching 10 bases. Unmatched junction bases numbered 4, after V lost 2 bases and J lost 5 bases. The CDR3 sequence is 15 residues long. The germline CDR1 and CDR2 sequences are SGHRS and YFSETQ.

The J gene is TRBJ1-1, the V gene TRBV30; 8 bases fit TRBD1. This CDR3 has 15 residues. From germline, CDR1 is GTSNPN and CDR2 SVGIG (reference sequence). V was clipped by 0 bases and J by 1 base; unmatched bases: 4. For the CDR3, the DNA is TGTGCCTGGAGTGTTAGGGACAGGCAGAACACTGAAGCTTTCTTT. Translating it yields CAWSVRDRQNTEAFF.

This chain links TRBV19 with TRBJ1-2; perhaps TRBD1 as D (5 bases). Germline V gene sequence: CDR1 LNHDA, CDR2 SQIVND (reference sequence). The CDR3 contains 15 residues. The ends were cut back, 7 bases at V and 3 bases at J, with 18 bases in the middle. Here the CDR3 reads CASNPTGGSDYGYTF. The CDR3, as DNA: TGTGCCAGTAACCCCACGGGGGGGAGCGACTATGGCTACACCTTC. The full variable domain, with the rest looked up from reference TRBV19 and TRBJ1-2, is DGGITQSPKYLFRKEGQNVTLSCEQNLNHDAMYWYRQDPGQGLRLIYYSQIVNDFQKGDIAEGYSVSREKKESFPLTVTSAQKNPTAFYLCASNPTGGSDYGYTFGSGTRLTVV.

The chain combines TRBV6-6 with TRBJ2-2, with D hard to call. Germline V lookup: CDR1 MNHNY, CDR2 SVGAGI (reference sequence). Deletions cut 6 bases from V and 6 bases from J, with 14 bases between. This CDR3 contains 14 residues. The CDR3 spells CASSPLTVPGELFF. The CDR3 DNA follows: TGTGCCAGCAGCCCTCTAACTGTCCCCGGGGAGCTGTTTTTT.

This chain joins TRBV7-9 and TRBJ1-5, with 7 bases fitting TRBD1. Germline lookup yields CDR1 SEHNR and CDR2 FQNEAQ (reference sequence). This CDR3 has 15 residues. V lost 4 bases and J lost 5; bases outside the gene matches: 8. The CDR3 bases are TGTGCCAGCAGCTCATACAGGGGTGGGGATCAGCCCCAGCATTTT. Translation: CASSSYRGGDQPQHF.

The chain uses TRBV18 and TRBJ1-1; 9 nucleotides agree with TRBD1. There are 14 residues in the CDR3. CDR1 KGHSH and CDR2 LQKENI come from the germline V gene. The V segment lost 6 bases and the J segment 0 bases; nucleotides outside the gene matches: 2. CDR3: CASSRQGVNTEAFF. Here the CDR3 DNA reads TGTGCCAGCTCGCGACAGGGGGTGAACACTGAAGCTTTCTTT.

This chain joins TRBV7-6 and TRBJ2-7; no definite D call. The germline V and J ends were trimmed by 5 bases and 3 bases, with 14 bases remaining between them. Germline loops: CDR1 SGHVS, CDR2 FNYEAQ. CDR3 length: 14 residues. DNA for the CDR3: TGTGCCAGCAGCCCCTCTGCCTTTAGCTACGAGCAGTACTTC. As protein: CASSPSAFSYEQYF.

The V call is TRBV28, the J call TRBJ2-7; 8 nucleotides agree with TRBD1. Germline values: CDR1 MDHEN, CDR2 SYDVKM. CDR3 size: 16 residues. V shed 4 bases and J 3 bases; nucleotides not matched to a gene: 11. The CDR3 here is CASSSAGQGQGYEQYF. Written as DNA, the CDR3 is TGTGCCAGCAGTTCGGCCGGACAGGGCCAGGGCTACGAGCAGTACTTC.

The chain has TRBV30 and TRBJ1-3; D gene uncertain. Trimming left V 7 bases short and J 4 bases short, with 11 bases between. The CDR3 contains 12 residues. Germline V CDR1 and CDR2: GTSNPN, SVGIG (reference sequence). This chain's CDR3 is CASQANGNTIYF. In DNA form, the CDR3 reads TGTGCCTCTCAGGCGAACGGAAACACCATATATTTT.

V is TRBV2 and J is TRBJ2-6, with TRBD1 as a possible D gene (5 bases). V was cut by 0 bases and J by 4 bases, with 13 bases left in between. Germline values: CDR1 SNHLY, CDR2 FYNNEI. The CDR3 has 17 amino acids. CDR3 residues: CASSEALGANGANVLTF. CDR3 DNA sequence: TGTGCCAGCAGTGAAGCGCTTGGGGCGAACGGGGCCAACGTCCTGACTTTC.

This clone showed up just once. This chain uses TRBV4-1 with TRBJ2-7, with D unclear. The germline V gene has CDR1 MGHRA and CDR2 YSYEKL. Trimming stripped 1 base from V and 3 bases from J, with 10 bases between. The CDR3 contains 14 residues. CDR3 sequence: CASSQGLQFYEQYF. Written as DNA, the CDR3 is TGCGCCAGCAGCCAAGGGCTGCAGTTCTACGAGCAGTACTTC.

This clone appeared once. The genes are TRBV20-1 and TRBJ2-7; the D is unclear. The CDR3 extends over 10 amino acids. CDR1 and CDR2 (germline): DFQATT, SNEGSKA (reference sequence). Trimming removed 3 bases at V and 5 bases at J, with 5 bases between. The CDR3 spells CSARRHEQYF. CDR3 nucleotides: TGCAGTGCTAGGCGGCACGAGCAGTACTTC.

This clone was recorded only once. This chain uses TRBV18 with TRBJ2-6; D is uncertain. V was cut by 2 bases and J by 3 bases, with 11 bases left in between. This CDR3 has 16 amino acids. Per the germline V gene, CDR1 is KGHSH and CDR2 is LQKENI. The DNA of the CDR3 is TGTGCCAGCTCACCAATCGGGTCCGGTGGGGCCAACGTCCTGACTTTC. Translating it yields CASSPIGSGGANVLTF.